This T cell receptor beta chain was profiled in a study of blood T cell repertoires in COVID-19. As for the study in general: COVID-19 samples from acute and convalescent phases originated in the United States, Italy and Spain. Sources were T cells, B-cell-depleted T cells, or PBMCs; the material itself was cDNA or gDNA.

Original processing methods: Using reference gene primer amplification, nucleated cell counts were estimated. Repertoires were generated with immunoSEQ multiplex PCR, while TCRdb's copy carries only in-frame clones and drops some. For V, J and clone size, that table is used; D and trimming come from the DNA. The data contain about 140,000 clones, roughly four fifths of them seen just once; the ten biggest clones take up roughly 1.5%. The ends were cut back, 3 bases at V and 3 bases at J, with 12 bases in the middle. CDR1 is GTSNPN, CDR2 SVGIG, per germline (reference sequence). The CDR3 is 14 amino acids.

The chain links TRBV30 to TRBJ1-5; D unclear. Sequenced material: peripheral blood. This TCR came from a human donor in a cohort sampled during active COVID-19. CDR3 in amino acids: CAWREGGYNQPQHF. CDR3 coding DNA: TGTGCCTGGAGGGAGGGCGGTTACAATCAGCCCCAGCATTTT.